This T cell receptor beta chain was captured in a study of spatial heterogeneity in lung cancer. TCRdb used MiXCR to reprocess the 5' RACE reads, holding one entry per CDR3 protein. The sample shows 10,000 to 15,000 distinct CDR3 sequences, approximately 3.5% of them seen only once. This clonotype was picked up many times. This CDR3 is built from 15 residues. Trimming at V came to 0 bases and at J to 7 bases, leaving 3 bases not matched to a gene. Germline-derived CDR1 and CDR2 are SQVTM and ANQGSEA. Time point given: sample taken at primary tumor resection. The sequenced sample was PBMCs, obtained at surgery. This chain links TRBV29-1 with TRBJ2-2, with TRBD2 matching 12 bases. This receptor was obtained from a male donor with early-stage non-small cell lung cancer. The chain's CDR3 is CSVEERTSGIGELFF. The CDR3 nucleotides read TGCAGCGTTGAAGAGCGGACTAGCGGGATCGGGGAGCTGTTTTTT.